Listed below are T cell receptor beta chains from one sample, sequenced in a study of blood T cell repertoires in COVID-19. Measured with immunoSEQ multiplex PCR; TCRdb has only the in-frame clones, and not every one. The repertoire includes 80,000 to 130,000 clones, roughly 92% of them detected once, and roughly 5% sits in the top ten. Sequenced material: peripheral blood. The receptor set was obtained from a man in his 70s with acute or convalescent COVID-19. The conserved cysteine and the conserved F or W are not part of the CDR3 here. Only part of the rows carry a size: once, few, many, or a class if the clone is expanded.

abundance | v_gene | CDR3aa
. | TRBV14 | ASSHLPGLENTGELF
. | TRBV11-2 | ASSPGGELF
. | TRBV10-1 | ASSEFVPGTEAF
. | TRBV28 | ASSQGRAGGGPLH
. | TRBV2 | ASRPGGAQGNTIY
. | TRBV5-1 | ASSDRARYTEAF
few | TRBV11-2 | ASSLPGGVVNNEQF
. | TRBV7-2 | ASSLGYRGYEQY
. | TRBV3-1/TRBV3-2 | ASSQAFQLERVC
. | TRBV3-1/TRBV3-2 | ASSQGSGVRTGELF
. | TRBV30 | AWSRLRSGKLF
. | TRBV18 | ASSPAGRGSSEAF
. | TRBV7-3 | ASSLKAGGPDTQY
once | TRBV5-1 | ASSLGQGGNQPQH
. | TRBV6-6 | ASSDTGTQPQH
. | TRBV4-2 | ASSQDPYTEQY
. | TRBV12-3/TRBV12-4 | ASSFSVYGYT
. | TRBV7-9 | ASSSTSGRPGEQF
. | TRBV12-2 | ASRLVDQNRALTGELF
. | TRBV10-2 | ASSGRGLAEAF
. | TRBV5-1 | ASDLGQGTDTQY
. | TRBV11-3 | ASSLAGDRVYEQY
. | TRBV5-1 | ASSATLSGGAEAF
. | TRBV10-3 | AISAGNEKLF
. | TRBV6-5 | ASSYGIYRTEAF
. | TRBV28 | ASSFYRGTVDEQF
. | TRBV29-1 | SVAGTGGTPLNYGYT
. | TRBV18 | ASSPAGTGEQF
. | TRBV15 | ATRYPQGAGELF
. | TRBV6-5 | ASSYPKGGNQPQH
. | TRBV24-1 | ATSDKTGYNEQF
. | TRBV19 | ASRTGGGKNIQY
. | TRBV11-2 | ASSQAGQTDQPQH
. | TRBV5-1 | ASSSGALGGNTIY
. | TRBV30 | AWAETGGNTIY
. | TRBV19 | ASKRELLGSYEQY
. | TRBV28 | ASSLSQALGDGYT
. | TRBV7-9 | ASRPSGEEETQY
. | TRBV7-9 | ASSAQGNPYEQY
. | TRBV4-1 | ASSQDRGGEQF
. | TRBV14 | ASSHRVGTEAF
. | TRBV18 | ASSPGTGKTEAF
. | TRBV19 | ASSIGGGGRASYNEQF